This TCR beta chain was identified during a study of CD8+ T cells in alopecia areata. RNA, once extracted, was reverse transcribed into cDNA for use as the sequencing template. Using immunoSEQ multiplex PCR, the repertoire was profiled, and TCRdb retains in-frame clones only, with some absent. The table shows about 100,000 clones, with about three fifths occurring only once. As for treatment: oral pan-JAK inhibitor, 5-10 mg twice daily. CDR1 and CDR2 from the germline V gene are MGHRA and YSYEKL. Trimming removed 1 base from V and 9 bases from J, with 16 bases in between. The CDR3 has 15 amino acids. This clone was found once.

This sample comprised CD8+ T cells sorted from blood, obtained at approximately week 61, from a patient treated with tofacitinib. This chain uses TRBV4-1 with TRBJ2-1; D possibly uses TRBD1 or TRBD2 (5 bases each). This clonotype was sampled from a human donor with alopecia areata. CDR3 in DNA: TGCGCCAGCAGCCAAGTGGGGCTATTCGGGGTTGAGCAGTTCTTC. Amino acids: CASSQVGLFGVEQFF.